Sequencing of this TCR beta chain was carried out in a study of T-cell memory formation after mild COVID-19. At the level of the study: Clustering of TCRs was largely donor specific.

The CDR3 spans 13 residues. V lost 3 bases and J 4 bases, leaving 10 bases between the germline ends. CDR1 is DFQATT and CDR2 is SNEGSKA in the germline V gene (reference sequence). This clonotype came up many times. What it recognizes is unknown. TCRdb processed the 5' RACE reads anew with MiXCR; each CDR3 protein has one entry. The sample contains 200,000 to 300,000 distinct CDR3 sequences, 7.5% to 10% of which appear only once. Study conclusions and caveats: The study found contracting CD4+ clones mainly in CM and EM and contracting CD8+ clones in EMRA. A subset of responding clones appeared in pre-infection memory, suggesting cross-reactive memory joined.

The chain couples TRBV20-1 to TRBJ1-3; D is unclear. The source of this sequence is a man between 18 and 29 years old who had mild COVID-19 (a few samples of this study predate the infection). Cell type and time point are not known. Sequencing input: PBMCs or a T cell subset sorted from them (not recorded which). Here the CDR3 reads CSASRSGGNTIYF. The CDR3 DNA reads TGCAGTGCTAGTCGCTCCGGAGGAAACACCATATATTTT.